One and the same sample provided the 8 T cell receptor beta chains below, sequenced in a study of identical twins. In TCRdb, the 5' RACE reads were re-called with MiXCR into one record per CDR3 protein. This repertoire shows approximately 590,000 distinct CDR3 sequences, around 9.6% found once; its top ten account for approximately 3.2%. The data also belong to a second study, concerning yellow fever vaccine responses in identical twins.

The sequenced sample was PBMCs. Every receptor here comes from a woman aged 18-30 years in good health.

The chain uses TRBV3-1 and TRBJ2-5; possible D gene TRBD2, 6 bases. CDR3 size: 17 residues. Trimming shortened V by 0 bases and J by 1 base, and 15 bases separated the two germline ends. Germline V gene data show CDR1 as LGHDT and CDR2 as YNNKEL (reference sequence). DNA of the CDR3: TGTGCCAGCAGCCAAGATTGGCGGGCGGGAAGCCAAGAGACCCAGTACTTC. This gives the protein CASSQDWRAGSQETQYF.

This clonotype came up a few times. This chain joins TRBV6-2 or TRBV6-3 and TRBJ1-1; D ambiguous. Germline assignment: CDR1 MNHEY and CDR2 SVGEGT. Trimming removed 2 bases at V and 5 bases at J, with 9 bases between. This CDR3 is 13 amino acids long. DNA of the CDR3: TGTGCCAGCAGTTACGGTATAAGGACTGAAGCTTTCTTT. The encoded protein is CASSYGIRTEAFF.

This clonotype was counted at least ten times. The V call is TRBV9, the J call TRBJ2-7; D is possibly TRBD1 (6 bases). CDR1 and CDR2 (germline): SGDLS, YYNGEE. Deletions cut 3 bases from V and 2 bases from J, with 18 bases between. The CDR3 is made up of 16 amino acids. CDR3 nucleotides: TGTGCCAGCAGCGAGGGGTCGGGACAAGGCACCTACGAGCAGTACTTC. Protein product: CASSEGSGQGTYEQYF. Based on the CDR3 plus reference TRBV9 and TRBJ2-7, the full variable domain is DSGVTQTPKHLITATGQRVTLRCSPRSGDLSVYWYQQSLDQGLQFLIQYYNGEERAKGNILERFSAQQFPDLHSELNLSSLELGDSALYFCASSEGSGQGTYEQYFGPGTRLTVT.

In this sample, this clonotype turned up many times. The CDR3 here is CASSFGSRETQYF. Here the CDR3 DNA reads TGTGCCAGCAGCTTTGGTAGTAGGGAGACCCAGTACTTC. The chain recombines TRBV5-5 with TRBJ2-5; no clear D. The V end was cut by 2 bases, the J end by 5 bases, with 10 bases between. CDR1 SGHKS and CDR2 YYEKEE come from the germline V gene (reference sequence). CDR3 length: 13 residues.

There are many counts of this clonotype. This chain uses TRBV28 with TRBJ1-1; D is unclear. The ends were cut back, 8 bases at V and 4 bases at J, with 14 bases in the middle. Germline CDR1 reads MDHEN; CDR2 reads SYDVKM. This CDR3 region has 13 residues. The CDR3 spells CASWLSASTEAFF. In nucleotides, the CDR3 is TGTGCCAGCTGGTTAAGCGCGTCCACTGAAGCTTTCTTT. Full variable domain (outside the CDR3, taken from reference TRBV28 and TRBJ1-1): DVKVTQSSRYLVKRTGEKVFLECVQDMDHENMFWYRQDPGLGLRLIYFSYDVKMKEKGDIPEGYSVSREKKERFSLILESASTNQTSMYLCASWLSASTEAFFGQGTRLTVV.

The genes are TRBV6-2 or TRBV6-3 and TRBJ2-7, with D perhaps matching TRBD1 (7 bases). Trimming took off 4 bases at V and 5 bases at J, with 21 bases between the two ends. There are 16 residues in the CDR3. Germline V CDR1 and CDR2: MNHEY, SVGEGT. The CDR3 is CASSFGVEGALNEQYF. In DNA, the CDR3 is TGTGCCAGCAGTTTCGGGGTGGAGGGGGCGCTGAACGAGCAGTACTTC.

The chain is built from TRBV5-1 and TRBJ2-3; 10 nucleotides align to TRBD2. Trimming took 4 bases from V and 5 from J; bases not matched to a gene: 7. The CDR3 runs 15 residues. CDR1 is SGHRS and CDR2 is YFSETQ in the germline V gene. The CDR3 DNA reads as TGCGCCAGCAGCCTAGCGGGGGCTTACGGAGATACGCAGTATTTT. This gives the protein CASSLAGAYGDTQYF.

This clonotype was detected a few times. The chain uses TRBV7-6 and TRBJ2-2, with TRBD2 identical over 7 bases. Germline V gene lookup returns CDR1 SGHVS and CDR2 FNYEAQ. The CDR3 contains 18 residues. The trim removed 6 bases at V and 0 bases at J, leaving 13 bases unmatched. The CDR3 region has the DNA TGTGCCAGCAGATTGGGGTTAGCGGGCGGATCGAACACCGGGGAGCTGTTTTTT. Protein: CASRLGLAGGSNTGELFF. The entire variable domain, with the rest obtained from reference TRBV7-6 and TRBJ2-2, is as follows: GAGVSQSPRYKVTKRGQDVALRCDPISGHVSLYWYRQALGQGPEFLTYFNYEAQQDKSGLPNDRFSAERPEGSISTLTIQRTEQRDSAMYRCASRLGLAGGSNTGELFFGEGSRLTVL.